The present T cell receptor (beta chain) was sequenced within a study of identical twins. Germline lookup yields CDR1 MDHEN and CDR2 SYDVKM. Trimming pared 7 bases from V and 1 base from J, leaving 9 bases between. The CDR3 runs 13 residues. General study points: Weaker excess sharing between twins was seen in beta out-of-frame sequences.

In regard to this clonotype: Its antigen is not known.

Addition of a universal primer site occurred through template switching, and cDNA carried unique molecular identifiers. Each CDR3 protein is one row after TCRdb ran MiXCR on the 5' RACE reads. The repertoire consists of some 200,000 distinct CDR3 sequences, with about 7.5% occurring once and the leading ten covering roughly 2%. Separately, the same data were catalogued under a study of yellow fever vaccine responses in identical twins.

The TCR was taken from a woman aged 18-29 years in good health. J is TRBJ2-3 and V is TRBV28; no definite D call. Sequenced sample: memory (CD45RO+) T cells sorted from blood. The CDR3, as DNA: TGTGCCAGCAAAGATAGGGGCACAGATACGCAGTATTTT. Translation gives CASKDRGTDTQYF.